This T cell receptor (beta chain) originates from a study of beta chain features in type 1 diabetes. Study-wide background: Age and gender were similar between patients and healthy donors, as were cell yields. Sorted cells from all samples, numbering 107,917,701, were examined.

This clone was observed a handful of times. Its matching antigen is unknown. Notes on the study in general: PCR, the amplification step, might favor shorter templates, equally in patients and controls. TCRB CDR3s from Type 1 diabetes patients were moderately but significantly shorter in all four CD4+ subsets. Lower insertion and higher deletion counts appeared at VDJ junctions in type 1 diabetes patients.

Germline CDR1 SGHAT, CDR2 FQNNGV. The CDR3 has 14 residues. V lost 2 bases, J lost 4 bases, and 8 bases lay in between. The isolated RNA, all of it, was reverse transcribed, so expressed TCRB transcripts were what got sequenced. TCRdb keeps only in-frame clones here, not all; method: immunoSEQ multiplex PCR. The sample yields a few hundred thousand clones, around 13% seen once. The chain links TRBV11-2 to TRBJ2-2; D unclear. This receptor was taken from a man between 25 and 39 years old with type 1 diabetes. Sequences were obtained from naive CD4+ T cells from blood. CDR3 in DNA: TGTGCCAGCAGCTTAAGCCTGGTCACCGGGGAGCTGTTTTTT. Translating gives CASSLSLVTGELFF.